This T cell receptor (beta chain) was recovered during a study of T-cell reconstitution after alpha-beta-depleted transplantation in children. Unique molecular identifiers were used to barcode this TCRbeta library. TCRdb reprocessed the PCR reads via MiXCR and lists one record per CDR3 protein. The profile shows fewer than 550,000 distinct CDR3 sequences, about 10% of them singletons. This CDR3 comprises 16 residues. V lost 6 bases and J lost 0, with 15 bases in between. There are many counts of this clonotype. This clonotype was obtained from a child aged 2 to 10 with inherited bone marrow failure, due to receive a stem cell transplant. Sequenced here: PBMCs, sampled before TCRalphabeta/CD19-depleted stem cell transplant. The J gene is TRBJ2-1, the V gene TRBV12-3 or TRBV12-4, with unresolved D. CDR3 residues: CASSPFRASSYNEQFF. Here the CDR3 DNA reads TGTGCCAGCAGCCCATTTCGCGCAAGCTCCTACAATGAGCAGTTCTTC.